Reported below is one T cell receptor (beta chain). Its antigen is as yet unknown. The CDR3 is 16 residues long. Germline V gives CDR1 MNHNS, CDR2 SASEGT. The V end lost 6 bases, the J end lost 0 bases, and 18 bases lay between the germline ends. This record belongs to a study of response to subunit inactivated influenza vaccine. Study-wide results and caveats: The authors suggested that every seasonal influenza vaccination recruits few new T cells.

TCRdb reprocessed the RT-PCR reads via MiXCR and lists one record per CDR3 protein. The sample shows 150,000 or so distinct CDR3 sequences, around 10% of them seen only once. This TCR was sampled from a man in his fifties or sixties who received an inactivated influenza vaccine. The chain couples TRBV6-1 to TRBJ2-7; no definite D call. The sequencing here drew on CD8+ T cells sorted from PBMCs, taken about 24 months after vaccination. The CDR3 DNA reads TGTGCCAGCAGGCCTACGGGCTGGGTGAGCTCCTACGAGCAGTACTTC. Translating gives CASRPTGWVSSYEQYF.